The present T cell receptor (beta chain) was sequenced within a study of T-cell memory formation after mild COVID-19. In TCRdb, the 5' RACE reads were re-called with MiXCR into one record per CDR3 protein. The table shows roughly 240,000 distinct CDR3 sequences, with approximately 15% occurring only once. This CDR3 is 14 amino acids long. Deletions cut 7 bases from V and 4 bases from J, with 11 bases between. Germline CDR1 is MNHNY and CDR2 is SVGAGI (reference sequence). Sequencing was carried out using PBMCs or a T cell subset sorted from them (not recorded which). The gene calls are TRBV6-6 and TRBJ2-6; D not certain. This sequence originates from an adult woman who had mild COVID-19 (a few samples of this study predate the infection). Cell type and time point are not known. Written as DNA, the CDR3 is TGTGCCAGCATTAAGGTGGCGGGGGCCAACGTCCTGACTTTC. It encodes CASIKVAGANVLTF.